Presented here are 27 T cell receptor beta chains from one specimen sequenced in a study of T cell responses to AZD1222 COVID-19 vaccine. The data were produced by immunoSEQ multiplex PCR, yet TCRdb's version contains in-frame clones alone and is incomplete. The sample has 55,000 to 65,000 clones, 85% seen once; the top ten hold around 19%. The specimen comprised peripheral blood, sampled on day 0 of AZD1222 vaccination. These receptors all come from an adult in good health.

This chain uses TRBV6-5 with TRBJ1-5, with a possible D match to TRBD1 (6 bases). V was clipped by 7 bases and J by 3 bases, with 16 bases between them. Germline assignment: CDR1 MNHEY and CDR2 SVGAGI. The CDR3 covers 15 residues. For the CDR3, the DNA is TGTGCCAGCACTATTCCGGGACACCTCAATCAGCCCCAGCATTTT. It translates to CASTIPGHLNQPQHF.

The CDR3 nucleotides are TGTGCCACCAGTGCCCTCGGGGGGGCCCCCAATGAGCAGTTCTTC. Amino acid sequence: CATSALGGAPNEQFF. The chain carries TRBV24-1 and TRBJ2-1, with TRBD2 identical over 8 bases. Germline V gene sequence: CDR1 KGHDR, CDR2 SFDVKD. V was pared by 5 bases and J by 6 bases, with 8 bases of the junction left unmatched. The CDR3 consists of 15 residues.

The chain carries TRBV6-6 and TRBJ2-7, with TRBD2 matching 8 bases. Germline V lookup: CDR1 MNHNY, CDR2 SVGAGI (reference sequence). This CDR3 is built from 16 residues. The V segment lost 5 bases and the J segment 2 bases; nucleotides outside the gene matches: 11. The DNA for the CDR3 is TGTGCCAGCAGTCGTACCGGACTAGCCTCCGCCTACGAGCAGTACTTC. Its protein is CASSRTGLASAYEQYF.

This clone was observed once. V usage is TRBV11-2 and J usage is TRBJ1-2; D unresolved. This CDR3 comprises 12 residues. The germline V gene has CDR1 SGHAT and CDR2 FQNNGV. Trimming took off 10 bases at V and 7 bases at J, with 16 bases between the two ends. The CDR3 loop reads CATQTPARGYTF. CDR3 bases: TGTGCCACCCAAACACCGGCGCGTGGCTACACCTTC.

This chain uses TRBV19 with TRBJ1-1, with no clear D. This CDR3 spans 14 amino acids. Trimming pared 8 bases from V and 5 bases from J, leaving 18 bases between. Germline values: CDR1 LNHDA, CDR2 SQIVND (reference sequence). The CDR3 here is CASLLGSGRTEAFF. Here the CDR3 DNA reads TGTGCCAGTCTATTGGGCTCAGGAAGAACTGAAGCTTTCTTT.

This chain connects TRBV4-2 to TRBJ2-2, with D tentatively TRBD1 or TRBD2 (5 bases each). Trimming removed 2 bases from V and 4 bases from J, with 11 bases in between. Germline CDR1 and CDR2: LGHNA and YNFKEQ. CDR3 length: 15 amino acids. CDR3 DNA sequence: TGTGCCAGCAGCCAACCCGGGACGACCACCGGGGAGCTGTTTTTT. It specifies CASSQPGTTTGELFF.

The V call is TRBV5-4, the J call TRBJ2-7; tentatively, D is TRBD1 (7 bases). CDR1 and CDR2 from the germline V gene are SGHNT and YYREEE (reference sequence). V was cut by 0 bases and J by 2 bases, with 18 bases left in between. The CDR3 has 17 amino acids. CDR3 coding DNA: TGTGCCAGCAGCTTGGCAGGGGGGAGTCTAATTACCTACGAGCAGTACTTC. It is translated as CASSLAGGSLITYEQYF.

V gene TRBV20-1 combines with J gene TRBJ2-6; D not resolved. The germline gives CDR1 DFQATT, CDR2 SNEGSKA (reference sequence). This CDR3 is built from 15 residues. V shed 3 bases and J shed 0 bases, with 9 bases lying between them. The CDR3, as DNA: TGCAGTGCTAGTTGGTCTATCTCTGGGGCCAACGTCCTGACTTTC. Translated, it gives CSASWSISGANVLTF.

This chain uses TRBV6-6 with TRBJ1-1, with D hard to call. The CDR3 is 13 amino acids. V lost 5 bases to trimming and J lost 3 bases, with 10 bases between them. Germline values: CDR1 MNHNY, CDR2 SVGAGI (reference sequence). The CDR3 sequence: CASSRVWDTEAFF. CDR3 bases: TGTGCCAGCAGTCGTGTTTGGGACACTGAAGCTTTCTTT.

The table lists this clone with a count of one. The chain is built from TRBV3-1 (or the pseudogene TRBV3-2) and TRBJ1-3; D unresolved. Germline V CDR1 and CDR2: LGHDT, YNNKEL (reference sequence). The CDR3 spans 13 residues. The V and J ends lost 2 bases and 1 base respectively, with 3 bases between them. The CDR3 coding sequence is TGTGCCAGCAGCCAAATATCTGGAAACACCATATATTTT. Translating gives CASSQISGNTIYF.

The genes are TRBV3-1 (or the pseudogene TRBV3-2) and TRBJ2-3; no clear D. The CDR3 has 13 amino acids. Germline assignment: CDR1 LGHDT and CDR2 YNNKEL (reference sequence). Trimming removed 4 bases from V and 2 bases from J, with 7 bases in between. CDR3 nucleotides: TGTGCCAGCAGCCTGCCCCCCACAGATACGCAGTATTTT. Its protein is CASSLPPTDTQYF.

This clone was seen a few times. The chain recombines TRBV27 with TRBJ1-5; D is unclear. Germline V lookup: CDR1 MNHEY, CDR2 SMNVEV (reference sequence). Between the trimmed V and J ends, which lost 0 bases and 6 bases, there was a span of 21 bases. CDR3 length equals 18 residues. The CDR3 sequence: CASSLSAAGYGVSQPQHF. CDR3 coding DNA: TGTGCCAGCAGTTTATCGGCAGCGGGGTACGGGGTCTCTCAGCCCCAGCATTTT.

The CDR3 region is CASSPIGGLGNTIYF. In DNA form, the CDR3 reads TGTGCCAGCAGTCCCATCGGGGGCCTTGGAAACACCATATATTTT. V gene TRBV2 combines with J gene TRBJ1-3; TRBD1 is a possible D gene (6 bases). V was shortened by 5 bases and J by 3 bases, with 14 bases between the two germline ends. CDR1 is SNHLY and CDR2 is FYNNEI in the germline V gene. The CDR3 runs 15 residues.

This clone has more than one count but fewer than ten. CDR3 protein: CASSLDAPGSYEQYF. The CDR3 DNA reads TGCGCCAGCAGCTTGGATGCCCCAGGCAGCTACGAGCAGTACTTC. This sequence joins TRBV5-1 and TRBJ2-7; D is unclear. The germline V and J ends were trimmed by 0 bases and 3 bases, with 13 bases remaining between them. This CDR3 has 15 amino acids. The V gene's germline CDR1 is SGHRS and CDR2 YFSETQ.

For the CDR3, the DNA is TGTGCCAGCAGTTCCCTATACGAGCAGTACTTC. Translating it yields CASSSLYEQYF. This chain uses TRBV6-6 with TRBJ2-7, with D unclear. The CDR3 totals 11 residues. Per germline, CDR1 MNHNY and CDR2 SVGAGI (reference sequence). Trimming cost V 4 bases and J 4 bases, with 5 bases left between them.

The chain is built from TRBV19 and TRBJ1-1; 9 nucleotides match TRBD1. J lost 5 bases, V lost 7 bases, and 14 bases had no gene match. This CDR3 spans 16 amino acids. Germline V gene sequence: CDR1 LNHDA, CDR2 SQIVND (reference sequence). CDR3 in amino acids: CASTPPAGTGRTEAFF. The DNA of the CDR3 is TGTGCCAGTACCCCCCCAGCAGGGACAGGGAGGACTGAAGCTTTCTTT. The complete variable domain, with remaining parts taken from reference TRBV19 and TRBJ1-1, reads DGGITQSPKYLFRKEGQNVTLSCEQNLNHDAMYWYRQDPGQGLRLIYYSQIVNDFQKGDIAEGYSVSREKKESFPLTVTSAQKNPTAFYLCASTPPAGTGRTEAFFGQGTRLTVV.

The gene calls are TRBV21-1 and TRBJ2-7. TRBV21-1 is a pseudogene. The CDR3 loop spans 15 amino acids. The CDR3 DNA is TGTGCCAGCAGCAAAGGTCCCGTGGGGGTCGACGAGCAGTACTTC. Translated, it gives CASSKGPVGVDEQYF.

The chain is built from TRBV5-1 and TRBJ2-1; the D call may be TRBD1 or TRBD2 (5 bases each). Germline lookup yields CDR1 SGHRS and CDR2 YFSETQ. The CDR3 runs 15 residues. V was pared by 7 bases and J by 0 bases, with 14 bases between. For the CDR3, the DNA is TGCGCCAGCGGAACCGGGACGAGCTCCTACAATGAGCAGTTCTTC. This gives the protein CASGTGTSSYNEQFF.

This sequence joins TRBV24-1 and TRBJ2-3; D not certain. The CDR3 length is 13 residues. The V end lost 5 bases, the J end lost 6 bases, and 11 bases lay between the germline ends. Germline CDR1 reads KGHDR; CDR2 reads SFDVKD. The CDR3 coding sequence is TGTGCCACCAGTGTGATCGGAGCGGATACGCAGTATTTT. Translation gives CATSVIGADTQYF.

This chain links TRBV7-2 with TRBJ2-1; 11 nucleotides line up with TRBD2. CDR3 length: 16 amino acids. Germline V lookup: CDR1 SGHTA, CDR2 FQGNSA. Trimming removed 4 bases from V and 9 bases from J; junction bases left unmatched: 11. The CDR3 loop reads CASSYVSGGAVGEQFF. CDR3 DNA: TGTGCCAGCAGCTACGTTAGCGGGGGGGCAGTCGGTGAGCAGTTCTTC. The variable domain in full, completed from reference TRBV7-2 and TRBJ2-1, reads GAGVSQSPSNKVTEKGKDVELRCDPISGHTALYWYRQSLGQGLEFLIYFQGNSAPDKSGLPSDRFSAERTGGSVSTLTIQRTQQEDSAVYLCASSYVSGGAVGEQFFGPGTRLTVL.

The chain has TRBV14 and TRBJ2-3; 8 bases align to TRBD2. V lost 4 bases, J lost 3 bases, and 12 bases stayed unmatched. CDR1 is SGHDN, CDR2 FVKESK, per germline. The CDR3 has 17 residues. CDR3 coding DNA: TGTGCCAGCAGCCGAAGGCCGGGACTAGATCTTACAGATACGCAGTATTTT. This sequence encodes CASSRRPGLDLTDTQYF.

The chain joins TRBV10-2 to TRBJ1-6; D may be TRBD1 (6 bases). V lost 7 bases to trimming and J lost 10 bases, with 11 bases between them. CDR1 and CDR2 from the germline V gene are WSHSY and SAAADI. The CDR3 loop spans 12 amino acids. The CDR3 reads CASTTGQSPLHF. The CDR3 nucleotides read TGCGCCAGCACAACGGGACAATCACCCCTCCACTTT.

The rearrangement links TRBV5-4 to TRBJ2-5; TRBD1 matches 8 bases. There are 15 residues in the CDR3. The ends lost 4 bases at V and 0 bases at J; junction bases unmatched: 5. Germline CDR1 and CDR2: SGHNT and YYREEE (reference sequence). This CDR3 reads CASSPGGPYQETQYF. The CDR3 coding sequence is TGTGCCAGCAGCCCAGGGGGCCCGTACCAAGAGACCCAGTACTTC.

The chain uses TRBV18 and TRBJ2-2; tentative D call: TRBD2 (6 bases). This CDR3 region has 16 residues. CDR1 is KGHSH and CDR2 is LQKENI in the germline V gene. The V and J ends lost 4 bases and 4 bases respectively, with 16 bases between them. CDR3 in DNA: TGTGCCAGCTCACTCTTGGACGGAGGGTCCACCGGGGAGCTGTTTTTT. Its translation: CASSLLDGGSTGELFF.

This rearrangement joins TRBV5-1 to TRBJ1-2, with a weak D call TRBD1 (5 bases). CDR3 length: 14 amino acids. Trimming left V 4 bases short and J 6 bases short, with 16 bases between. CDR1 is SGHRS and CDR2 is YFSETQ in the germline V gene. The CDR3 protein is CASSPRGTVDGYTF. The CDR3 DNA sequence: TGCGCCAGCAGCCCGCGAGGGACTGTGGATGGCTACACCTTC.

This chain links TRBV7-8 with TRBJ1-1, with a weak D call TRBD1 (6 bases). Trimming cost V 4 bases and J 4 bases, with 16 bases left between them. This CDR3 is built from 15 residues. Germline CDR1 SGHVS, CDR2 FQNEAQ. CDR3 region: CASSSVGQIGTEAFF. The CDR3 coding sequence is TGTGCCAGCAGCTCCGTTGGACAGATTGGCACTGAAGCTTTCTTT.

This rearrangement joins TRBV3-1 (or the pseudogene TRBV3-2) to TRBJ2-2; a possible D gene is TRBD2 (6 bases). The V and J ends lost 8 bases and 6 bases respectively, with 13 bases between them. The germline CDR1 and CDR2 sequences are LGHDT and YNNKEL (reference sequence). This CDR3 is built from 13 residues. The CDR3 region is CASQLGGSGELFF. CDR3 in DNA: TGTGCCAGCCAGTTAGGAGGGTCCGGGGAGCTGTTTTTT.